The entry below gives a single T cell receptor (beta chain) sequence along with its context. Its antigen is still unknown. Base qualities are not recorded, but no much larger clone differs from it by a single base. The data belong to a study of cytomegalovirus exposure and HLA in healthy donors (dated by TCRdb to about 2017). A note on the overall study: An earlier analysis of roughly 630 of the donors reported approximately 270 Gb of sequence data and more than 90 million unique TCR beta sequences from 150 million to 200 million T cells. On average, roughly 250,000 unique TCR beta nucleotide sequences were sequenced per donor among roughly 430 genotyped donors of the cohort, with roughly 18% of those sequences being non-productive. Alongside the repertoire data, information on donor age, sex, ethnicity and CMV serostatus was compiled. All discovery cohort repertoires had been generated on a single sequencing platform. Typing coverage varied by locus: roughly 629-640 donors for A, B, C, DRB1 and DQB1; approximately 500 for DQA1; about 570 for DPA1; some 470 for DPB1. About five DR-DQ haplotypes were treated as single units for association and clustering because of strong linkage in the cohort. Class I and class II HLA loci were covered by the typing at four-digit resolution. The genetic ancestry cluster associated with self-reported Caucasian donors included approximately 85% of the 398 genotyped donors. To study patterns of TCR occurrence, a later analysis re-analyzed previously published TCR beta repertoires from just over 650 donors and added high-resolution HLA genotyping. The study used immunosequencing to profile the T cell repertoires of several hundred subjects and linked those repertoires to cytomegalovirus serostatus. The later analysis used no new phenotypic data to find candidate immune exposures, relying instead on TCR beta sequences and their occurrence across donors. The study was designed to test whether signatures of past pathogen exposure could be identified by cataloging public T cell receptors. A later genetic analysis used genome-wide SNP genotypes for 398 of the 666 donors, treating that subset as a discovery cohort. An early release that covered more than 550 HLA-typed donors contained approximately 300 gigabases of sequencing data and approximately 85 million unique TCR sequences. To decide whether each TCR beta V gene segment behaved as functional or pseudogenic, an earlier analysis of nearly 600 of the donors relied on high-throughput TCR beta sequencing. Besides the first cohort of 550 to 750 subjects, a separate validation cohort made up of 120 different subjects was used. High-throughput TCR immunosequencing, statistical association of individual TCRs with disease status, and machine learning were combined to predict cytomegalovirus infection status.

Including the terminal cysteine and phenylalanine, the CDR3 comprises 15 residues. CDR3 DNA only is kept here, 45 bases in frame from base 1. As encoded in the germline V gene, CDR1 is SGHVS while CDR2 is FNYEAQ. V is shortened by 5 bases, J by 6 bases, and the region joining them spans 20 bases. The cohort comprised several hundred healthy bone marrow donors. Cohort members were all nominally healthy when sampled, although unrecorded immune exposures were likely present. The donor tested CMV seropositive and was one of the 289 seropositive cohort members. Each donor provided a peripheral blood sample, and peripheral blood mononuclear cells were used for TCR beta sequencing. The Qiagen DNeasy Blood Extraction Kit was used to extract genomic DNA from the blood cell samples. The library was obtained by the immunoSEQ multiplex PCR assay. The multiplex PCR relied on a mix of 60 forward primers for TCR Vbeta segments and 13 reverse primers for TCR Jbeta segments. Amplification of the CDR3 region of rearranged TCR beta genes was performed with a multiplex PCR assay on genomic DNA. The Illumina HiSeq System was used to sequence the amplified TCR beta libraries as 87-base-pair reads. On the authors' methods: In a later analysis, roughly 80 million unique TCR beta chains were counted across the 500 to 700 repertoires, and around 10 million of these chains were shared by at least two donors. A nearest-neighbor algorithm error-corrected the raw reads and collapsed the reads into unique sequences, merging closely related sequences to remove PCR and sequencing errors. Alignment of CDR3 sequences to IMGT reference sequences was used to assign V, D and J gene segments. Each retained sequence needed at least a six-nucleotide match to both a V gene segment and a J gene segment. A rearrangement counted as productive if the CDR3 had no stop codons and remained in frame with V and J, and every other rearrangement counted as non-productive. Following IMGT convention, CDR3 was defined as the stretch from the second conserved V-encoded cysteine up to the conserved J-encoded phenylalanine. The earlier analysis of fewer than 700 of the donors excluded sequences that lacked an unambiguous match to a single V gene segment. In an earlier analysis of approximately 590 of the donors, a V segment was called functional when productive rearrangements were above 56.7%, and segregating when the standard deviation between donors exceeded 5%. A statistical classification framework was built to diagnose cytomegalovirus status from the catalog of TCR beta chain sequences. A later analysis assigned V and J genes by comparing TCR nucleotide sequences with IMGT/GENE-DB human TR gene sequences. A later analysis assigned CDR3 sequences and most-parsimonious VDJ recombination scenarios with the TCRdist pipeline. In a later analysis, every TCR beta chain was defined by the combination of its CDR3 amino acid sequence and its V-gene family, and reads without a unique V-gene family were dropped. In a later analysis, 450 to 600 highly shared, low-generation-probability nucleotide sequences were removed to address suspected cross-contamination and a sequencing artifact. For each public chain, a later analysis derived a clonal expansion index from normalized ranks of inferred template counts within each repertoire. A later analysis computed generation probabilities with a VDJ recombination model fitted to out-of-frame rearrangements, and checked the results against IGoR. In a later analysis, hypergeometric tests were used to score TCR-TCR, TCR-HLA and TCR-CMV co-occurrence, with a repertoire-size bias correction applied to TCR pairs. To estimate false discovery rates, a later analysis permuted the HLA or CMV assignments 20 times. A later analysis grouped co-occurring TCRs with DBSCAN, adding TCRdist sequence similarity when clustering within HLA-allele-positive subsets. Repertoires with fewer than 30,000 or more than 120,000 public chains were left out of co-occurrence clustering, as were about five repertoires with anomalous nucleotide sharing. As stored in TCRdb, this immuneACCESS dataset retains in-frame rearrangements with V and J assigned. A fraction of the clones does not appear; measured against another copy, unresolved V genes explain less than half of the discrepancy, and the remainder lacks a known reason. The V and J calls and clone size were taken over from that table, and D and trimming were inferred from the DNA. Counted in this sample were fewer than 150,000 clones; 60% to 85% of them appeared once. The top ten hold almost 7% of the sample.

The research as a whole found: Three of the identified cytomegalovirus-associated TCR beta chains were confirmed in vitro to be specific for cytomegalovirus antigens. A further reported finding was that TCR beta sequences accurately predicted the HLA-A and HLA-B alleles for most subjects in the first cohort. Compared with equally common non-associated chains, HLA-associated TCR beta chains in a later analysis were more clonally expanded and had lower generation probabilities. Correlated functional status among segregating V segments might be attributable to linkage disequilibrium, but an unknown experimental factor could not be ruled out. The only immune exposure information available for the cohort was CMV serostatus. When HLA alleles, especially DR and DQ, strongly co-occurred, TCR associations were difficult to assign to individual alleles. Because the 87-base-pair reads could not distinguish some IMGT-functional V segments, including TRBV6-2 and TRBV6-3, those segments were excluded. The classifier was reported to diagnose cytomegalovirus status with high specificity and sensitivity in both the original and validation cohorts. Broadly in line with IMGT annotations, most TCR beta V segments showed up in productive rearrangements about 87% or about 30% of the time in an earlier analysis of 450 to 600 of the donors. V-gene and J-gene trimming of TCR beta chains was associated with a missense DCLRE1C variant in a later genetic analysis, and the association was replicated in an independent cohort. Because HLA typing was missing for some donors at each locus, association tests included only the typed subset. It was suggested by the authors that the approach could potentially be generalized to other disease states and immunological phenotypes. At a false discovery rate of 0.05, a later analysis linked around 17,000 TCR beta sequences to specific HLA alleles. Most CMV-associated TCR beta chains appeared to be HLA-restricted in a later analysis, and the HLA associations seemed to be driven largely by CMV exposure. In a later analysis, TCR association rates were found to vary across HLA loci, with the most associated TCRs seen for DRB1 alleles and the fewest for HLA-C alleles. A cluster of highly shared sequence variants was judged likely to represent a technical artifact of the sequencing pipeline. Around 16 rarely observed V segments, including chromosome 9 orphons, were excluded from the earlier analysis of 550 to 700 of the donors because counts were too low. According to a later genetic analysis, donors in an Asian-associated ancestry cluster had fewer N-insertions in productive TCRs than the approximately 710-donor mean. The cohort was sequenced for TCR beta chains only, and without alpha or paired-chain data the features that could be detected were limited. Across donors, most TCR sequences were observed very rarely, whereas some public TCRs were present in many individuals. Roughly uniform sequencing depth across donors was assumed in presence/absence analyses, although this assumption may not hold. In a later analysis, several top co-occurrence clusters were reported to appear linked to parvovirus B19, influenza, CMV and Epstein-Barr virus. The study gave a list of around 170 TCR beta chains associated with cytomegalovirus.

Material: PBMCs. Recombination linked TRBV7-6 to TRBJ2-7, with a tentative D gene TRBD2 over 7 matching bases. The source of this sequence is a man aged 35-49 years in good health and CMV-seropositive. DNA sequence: TGTGCCAGCAGCCTATTAGGGGGGGGAAGTGGCGAGCAGTACTTC. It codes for CASSLLGGGSGEQYF.